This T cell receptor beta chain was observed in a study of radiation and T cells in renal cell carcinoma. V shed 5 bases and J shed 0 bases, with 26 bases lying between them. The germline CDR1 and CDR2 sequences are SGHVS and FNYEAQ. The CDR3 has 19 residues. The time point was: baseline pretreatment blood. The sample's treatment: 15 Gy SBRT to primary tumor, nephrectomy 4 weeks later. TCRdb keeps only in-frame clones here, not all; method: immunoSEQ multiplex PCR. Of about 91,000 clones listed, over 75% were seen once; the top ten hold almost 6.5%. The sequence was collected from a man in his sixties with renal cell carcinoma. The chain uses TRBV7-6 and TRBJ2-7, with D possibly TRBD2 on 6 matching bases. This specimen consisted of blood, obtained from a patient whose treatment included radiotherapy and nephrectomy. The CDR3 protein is CASSPLLADNFLSSYEQYF. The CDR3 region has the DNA TGTGCCAGCAGCCCCTTGTTAGCGGATAATTTCTTAAGCTCCTACGAGCAGTACTTC.